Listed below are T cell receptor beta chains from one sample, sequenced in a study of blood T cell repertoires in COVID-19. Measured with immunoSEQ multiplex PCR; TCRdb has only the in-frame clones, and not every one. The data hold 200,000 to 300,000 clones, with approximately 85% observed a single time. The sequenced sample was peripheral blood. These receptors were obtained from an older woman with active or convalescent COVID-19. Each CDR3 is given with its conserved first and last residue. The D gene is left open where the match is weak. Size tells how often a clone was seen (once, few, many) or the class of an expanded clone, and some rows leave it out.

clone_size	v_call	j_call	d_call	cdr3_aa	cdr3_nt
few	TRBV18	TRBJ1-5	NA	CASSPRGGNQPQHF	TGTGCCAGCTCACCACGGGGGGGCAATCAGCCCCAGCATTTT
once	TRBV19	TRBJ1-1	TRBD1	CASSTQGQGLRAFF	TGTGCCAGTAGTACTCAGGGACAGGGATTGAGGGCTTTCTTT
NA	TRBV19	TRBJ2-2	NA	CASESQTGTGELFF	TGTGCCAGTGAGAGTCAGACTGGGACCGGGGAGCTGTTTTTT
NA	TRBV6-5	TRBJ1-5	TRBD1	CASSYGTGSNQPQHF	TGTGCCAGCAGTTACGGGACAGGGAGCAATCAGCCCCAGCATTTT
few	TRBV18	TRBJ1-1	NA	CASSPASLRTEAFF	TGTGCCAGCTCACCCGCCAGTTTGAGGACTGAAGCTTTCTTT
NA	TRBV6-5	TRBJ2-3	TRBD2	CASSQRGGRTDTQYF	TGTGCCAGCAGTCAGCGGGGGGGCCGGACAGATACGCAGTATTTT
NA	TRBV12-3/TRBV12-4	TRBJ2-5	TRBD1	CASSRPGGTQYF	TGTGCCAGCAGTCGACCAGGGGGGACCCAGTACTTC
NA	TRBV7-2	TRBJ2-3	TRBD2	CASSPLAGGSRDTQYF	TGTGCCAGCAGCCCCTTAGCGGGGGGGTCAAGGGATACGCAGTATTTT
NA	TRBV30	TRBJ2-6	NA	CAWSVRRGSGANVLTF	TGTGCCTGGAGTGTACGGCGGGGTTCTGGGGCCAACGTCCTGACTTTC
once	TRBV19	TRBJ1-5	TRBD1	CATNPGQPYNQPQHF	TGTGCCACCAATCCGGGACAGCCATACAATCAGCCCCAGCATTTT
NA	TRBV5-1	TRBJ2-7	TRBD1	CASSSRDSFYEQYF	TGCGCCAGCAGCTCCCGGGACAGCTTCTACGAGCAGTACTTC
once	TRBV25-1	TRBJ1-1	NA	CASSPEGGRNTEAFF	TGTGCCAGCAGTCCCGAAGGAGGCAGGAACACTGAAGCTTTCTTT
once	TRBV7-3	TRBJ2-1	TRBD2	CASSPLAGGPYNEQFF	TGTGCCAGCAGCCCACTAGCGGGGGGGCCCTACAATGAGCAGTTCTTC
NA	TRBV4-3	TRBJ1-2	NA	CASSQEGGNYGYTF	TGCGCCAGCAGCCAAGAGGGGGGGAACTATGGCTACACCTTC
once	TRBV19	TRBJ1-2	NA	CASSPQGSNYGYTF	TGTGCCAGTAGTCCTCAGGGATCTAACTATGGCTACACCTTC
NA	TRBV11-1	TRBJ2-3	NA	CASSLGSTSTDTQYF	TGTGCCAGCAGCTTGGGCAGCACTAGCACAGATACGCAGTATTTT
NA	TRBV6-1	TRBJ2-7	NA	CASSDRSGTTQYF	TGTGCCAGCAGTGATCGTTCCGGGACAACGCAGTACTTC
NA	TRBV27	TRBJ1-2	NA	CASSSSQGFYGYTF	TGTGCCAGCAGTAGTAGCCAGGGGTTTTATGGCTACACCTTC
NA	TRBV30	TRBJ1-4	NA	CAWGRVGGLFF	TGTGCCTGGGGGAGGGTCGGAGGACTGTTTTTT
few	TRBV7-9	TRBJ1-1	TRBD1	CASSDRDGGQGSEAFF	TGTGCCAGCAGCGACAGGGACGGGGGACAGGGGAGTGAGGCTTTCTTT
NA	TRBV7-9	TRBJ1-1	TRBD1	CASSQPGTGMNTEAFF	TGTGCCAGCAGCCAACCCGGGACAGGGATGAACACTGAAGCTTTCTTT
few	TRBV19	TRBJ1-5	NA	CASSMVRTGNQPQHF	TGTGCCAGTAGTATGGTCCGGACAGGCAATCAGCCCCAGCATTTT
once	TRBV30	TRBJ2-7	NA	CAWRTWTGEQYF	TGTGCCTGGAGAACATGGACGGGAGAGCAGTACTTC
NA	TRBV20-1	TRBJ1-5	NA	CSASLQGGQPQHF	TGCAGTGCTAGTCTGCAGGGTGGTCAGCCCCAGCATTTT
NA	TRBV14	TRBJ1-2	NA	CASSQVGQVYGYTF	TGTGCCAGCAGCCAAGTGGGCCAGGTCTATGGCTACACCTTC
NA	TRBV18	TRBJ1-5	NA	CASSPRGDRGNQPQHF	TGTGCCAGCTCACCACGGGGGGATAGGGGCAATCAGCCCCAGCATTTT
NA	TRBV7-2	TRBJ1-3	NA	CASSLLRGNTIYF	TGTGCCAGCAGCTTACTAAGAGGAAACACCATATATTTT
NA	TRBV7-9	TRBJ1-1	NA	CASSLRAGMNTEAFF	TGTGCCAGCAGCTTACGGGCAGGGATGAACACTGAAGCTTTCTTT
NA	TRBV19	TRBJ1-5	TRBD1	CASTGQGYQPQHF	TGTGCCAGTACCGGACAGGGATATCAGCCCCAGCATTTT
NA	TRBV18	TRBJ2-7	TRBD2	CASSRAGSGEYEQYF	TGTGCCAGCTCACGGGCTGGGAGCGGGGAGTACGAGCAGTACTTC
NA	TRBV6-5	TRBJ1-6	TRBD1	CASSYRDRPNSPLHF	TGTGCCAGCAGTTACCGGGACAGGCCTAATTCACCCCTCCACTTT
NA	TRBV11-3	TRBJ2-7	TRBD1	CASSLGGTGESEQYF	TGTGCCAGCAGCTTAGGGGGGACAGGAGAGTCCGAGCAGTACTTC
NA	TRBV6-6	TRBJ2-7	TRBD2	CASRSGTSASYEQYF	TGTGCCAGCAGATCTGGGACTAGCGCGTCCTACGAGCAGTACTTC
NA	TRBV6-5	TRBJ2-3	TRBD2	CASSLAGGLDTQYF	TGTGCCAGCAGTCTAGCGGGGGGATTAGATACGCAGTATTTT
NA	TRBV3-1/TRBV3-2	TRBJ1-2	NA	CASSQVDSEGYTF	TGTGCCAGCAGCCAGGTCGACAGTGAGGGCTACACCTTC
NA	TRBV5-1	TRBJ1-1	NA	CASRMGTMNTEAFF	TGCGCCAGCAGAATGGGCACCATGAACACTGAAGCTTTCTTT
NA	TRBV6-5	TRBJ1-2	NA	CASRADFRVVSYTF	TGTGCCAGCAGGGCCGACTTTCGGGTTGTTAGCTACACCTTC
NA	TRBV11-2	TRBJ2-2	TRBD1	CASSLVGGRGELFF	TGTGCCAGCAGCTTAGTAGGGGGCAGGGGGGAGCTGTTTTTT
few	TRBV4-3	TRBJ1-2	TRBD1	CASSQGVSHQTGARGYTF	TGCGCCAGCAGCCAAGGGGTCTCCCACCAGACAGGGGCGAGGGGCTACACCTTC
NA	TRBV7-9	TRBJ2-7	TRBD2	CASSGDRRGAYEQYF	TGTGCCAGCAGCGGCGACAGGCGGGGGGCCTACGAGCAGTACTTC
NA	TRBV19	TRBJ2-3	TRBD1	CASSTRDRGFTDTQYF	TGTGCCAGTAGTACCCGGGACAGGGGATTCACAGATACGCAGTATTTT
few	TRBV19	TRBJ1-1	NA	CASSPRGRDRNTEAFF	TGTGCCAGTAGTCCAAGGGGGAGGGACCGGAACACTGAAGCTTTCTTT
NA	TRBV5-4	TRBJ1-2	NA	CASSVAGVVLGGYTF	TGTGCCAGCAGCGTCGCCGGGGTTGTGCTGGGTGGCTACACCTTC
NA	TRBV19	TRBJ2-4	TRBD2	CASSITPVQRGVAKNIQYF	TGTGCCAGTAGTATAACCCCAGTCCAGCGGGGGGTGGCCAAAAACATTCAGTACTTC